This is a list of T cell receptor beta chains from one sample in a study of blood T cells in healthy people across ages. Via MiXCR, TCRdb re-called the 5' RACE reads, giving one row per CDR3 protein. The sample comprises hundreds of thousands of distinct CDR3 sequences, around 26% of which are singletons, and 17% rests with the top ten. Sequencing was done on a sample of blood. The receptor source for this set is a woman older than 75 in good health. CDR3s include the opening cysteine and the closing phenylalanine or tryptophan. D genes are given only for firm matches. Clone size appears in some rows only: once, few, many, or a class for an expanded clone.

TGTGCCAGCAGCTTAGCGTCAGGGGCTGGGGAGCAGTACTTC,CASSLASGAGEQYF,-,TRBJ2-7,-,TRBV7-2
TGTGCCAGCAGAGCCGGCGGGACAGGAGGATATAGCAATCAGCCCCAGCATTTT,CASRAGGTGGYSNQPQHF,TRBD1,TRBJ1-5,-,TRBV2
TGTGCCAGCAGCTTAGTGGGACAGGCCTACGAGCAGTACTTC,CASSLVGQAYEQYF,TRBD1,TRBJ2-7,many,TRBV11-2
TGTGCCAGCAGTTTACCCCGGGGGTGGGAGCAGTTCTTC,CASSLPRGWEQFF,-,TRBJ2-1,many,TRBV28
TGCAGTGCTCAACGGACCTACAATGAGCAGTTCTTC,CSAQRTYNEQFF,-,TRBJ2-1,many,TRBV20-1
TGTGCCAGCAGTTATACAGGGATGAACACTGAAGCTTTCTTT,CASSYTGMNTEAFF,-,TRBJ1-1,many,TRBV6-5
TGTGCCAGCAGCTTAGTTCGGGGGCGCAGTGAGACCCAGTACTTC,CASSLVRGRSETQYF,-,TRBJ2-5,once,TRBV7-6
TGCAGCGCCAGGCCTGGGGGGCAAGAGACCCAGTACTTC,CSARPGGQETQYF,-,TRBJ2-5,few,TRBV29-1
TGTGCCAGCAGTTTGACAGGGTATAGCAATCAGCCCCAGCATTTT,CASSLTGYSNQPQHF,TRBD1,TRBJ1-5,many,TRBV27
TGCAGTACCCCATATGGAGGCTACACCTTC,CSTPYGGYTF,-,TRBJ1-2,-,TRBV20-1
TGCGCCAGCAGCTTGGAGGGGGCGTACAATGAGCAGTTCTTC,CASSLEGAYNEQFF,TRBD1,TRBJ2-1,many,TRBV5-1
TGTGCCAGCAGCTTAGGGGGGGCCGAGAGCAATCAGCCCCAGCATTTT,CASSLGGAESNQPQHF,-,TRBJ1-5,few,TRBV7-2
TGTGCCAGTAGTATAGGAAAGAAAGTCCAAGAGACCCAGTACTTC,CASSIGKKVQETQYF,-,TRBJ2-5,-,TRBV19
TGTGCCAGCAGCTTGGGGAGGGGGCTAGGAAGGTACATTCAGTACTTC,CASSLGRGLGRYIQYF,-,TRBJ2-4,many,TRBV5-6
TGTGCCACCACCGATGAAACTCCTAGCGGGGTTAGCACAGATACGCAGTATTTT,CATTDETPSGVSTDTQYF,TRBD2,TRBJ2-3,many,TRBV24-1
TGTGCCAGCAGTTACAGAATACACAATGAGCAGTTCTTC,CASSYRIHNEQFF,-,TRBJ2-1,few,TRBV2
TGTGCCAGCGGCCCAGTCGGTGGACCGGCAGAGACCCAGTACTTC,CASGPVGGPAETQYF,-,TRBJ2-5,-,TRBV6-2/TRBV6-3
TGTGCCAGCAGCCCAAACTCGGGACGGCGCGGAGAGACCCAGTACTTC,CASSPNSGRRGETQYF,-,TRBJ2-5,many,TRBV7-2
TGCAGTGCCGGGACAGCGTCCTACGAGCAGTACTTC,CSAGTASYEQYF,TRBD1,TRBJ2-7,-,TRBV20-1
TGCGCCAGCAGCCCCGATCGGGGGGGCACAGATACGCAGTATTTT,CASSPDRGGTDTQYF,TRBD2,TRBJ2-3,-,TRBV5-1
TGTGCCAGCAGCTTATACCTTAGGGATGGCGCCTACGAGCAGTACTTC,CASSLYLRDGAYEQYF,-,TRBJ2-7,many,TRBV7-2
TGTGCCAGCAGCTTGACGCTCGGGGATGAAAAACTGTTTTTT,CASSLTLGDEKLFF,-,TRBJ1-4,-,TRBV5-6
TGTGCCAGCAGCTTCCGACAGCCCCAAGAGACCCAGTACTTC,CASSFRQPQETQYF,-,TRBJ2-5,many,TRBV7-9
TGTGCCAGCAGTCAGACAGGGGGCTATAATGAAAAACTGTTTTTT,CASSQTGGYNEKLFF,TRBD1,TRBJ1-4,few,TRBV28
TGTGCCAGCAGCAGGACAGGGGGGAATGGAAAACTGTTTTTT,CASSRTGGNGKLFF,TRBD1,TRBJ1-4,-,TRBV7-9
TGTGCCAGCAGTCAACCGGGACAGGGCGTCCCTGAAGCTTTCTTT,CASSQPGQGVPEAFF,TRBD1,TRBJ1-1,-,TRBV6-6
TGTGCCACCAGCAGAGGAACAGGGGTATCGAACACTGAAGCTTTCTTT,CATSRGTGVSNTEAFF,TRBD1,TRBJ1-1,few,TRBV15
TGCAGTGCTGCAGAAAGGGACAGGGGTTTGCGTACGCAGTATTTT,CSAAERDRGLRTQYF,TRBD1,TRBJ2-3,-,TRBV20-1
TGTGCCTGGAGTGTAGAGGGAGGTGAGCAGTTCTTC,CAWSVEGGEQFF,-,TRBJ2-1,few,TRBV30
TGTGCCAGCAGACGCCCAGGAGGGGGGGAAGAGACCCAGTACTTC,CASRRPGGGEETQYF,-,TRBJ2-5,few,TRBV11-3
TGCAGTGCTAGAACCCCAGGAGGGACCCAGTACTTC,CSARTPGGTQYF,-,TRBJ2-5,-,TRBV20-1
TGCAGTGCTACATCAGGACAGTACCAAGAGACCCAGTACTTC,CSATSGQYQETQYF,-,TRBJ2-5,many,TRBV20-1
TGCAGTGCTAGAAACATGCGGACTAGCGGGGGGGCAGCCTACAATGAGCAGTTCTTC,CSARNMRTSGGAAYNEQFF,TRBD2,TRBJ2-1,many,TRBV20-1
TGTGCCAGCGGTGATGTAGCGGGGGGTCGCACAGATACGCAGTATTTT,CASGDVAGGRTDTQYF,TRBD2,TRBJ2-3,-,TRBV6-1
TGTGCCAGCAGCACCCGAGGGCTTTTCACAGATACGCAGTATTTT,CASSTRGLFTDTQYF,-,TRBJ2-3,many,TRBV9
TGTGCCAGCAGCCCGGGACTCTCCCGATTCACAGATACGCAGTATTTT,CASSPGLSRFTDTQYF,-,TRBJ2-3,-,TRBV7-2
TGTGCCAGCACCACCTCCAAGGGGGGAAGGAACATTCAGTACTTC,CASTTSKGGRNIQYF,-,TRBJ2-4,-,TRBV12-3/TRBV12-4
TGCAGTGCCACCTCGACAGGGGGCCGTGTTGAGCAGTTCTTC,CSATSTGGRVEQFF,TRBD1,TRBJ2-1,many,TRBV20-1
TGTGCCAGCAGTGGCCAGGGTGTTGGTAATGAAAAACTGTTTTTT,CASSGQGVGNEKLFF,-,TRBJ1-4,many,TRBV6-1
TGTGCCAGCAGCTTACTCGCAGAGACCCAGTACTTC,CASSLLAETQYF,-,TRBJ2-5,many,TRBV7-9
TGCAGTGCTATGAGCGGGGGCATTTGGGAGACCCAGTACTTC,CSAMSGGIWETQYF,TRBD2,TRBJ2-5,many,TRBV20-1
TGCAGTGCTCGGCGCCAGCGGGGGTTGACAGATACGCAGTATTTT,CSARRQRGLTDTQYF,TRBD2,TRBJ2-3,many,TRBV20-1
TGCGCCAGCAGCCAAGATATCGAGGTTTACTATGGCTACACCTTC,CASSQDIEVYYGYTF,-,TRBJ1-2,many,TRBV4-3
TGCGCCAGCAGCCAAGGCCGGGACAGAGAAGAGACCCAGTACTTC,CASSQGRDREETQYF,TRBD1,TRBJ2-5,many,TRBV4-3
TGTACCAACAGCTTGGCCCAGGGAGGGGAGACCCAGTACTTT,CTNSLAQGGETQYF,TRBD2,TRBJ2-5,-,TRBV7-2
TGTGCTAGTGGTTCCGGACAGGCGAACACCGGGGAGCTGTTTTTT,CASGSGQANTGELFF,TRBD1,TRBJ2-2,few,TRBV12-5
TGTGCCATCAGTGACGTACGCTCACCCTGGGACACTGAAGCTTTCTTT,CAISDVRSPWDTEAFF,-,TRBJ1-1,few,TRBV10-3
TGTGCCACCAGCAGTAGCATTAAAGAGACCCAGTACTTC,CATSSSIKETQYF,-,TRBJ2-5,many,TRBV15
TGTGCCAGCAGCGGACCAGGGAGGAATGAGCAGTTCTTC,CASSGPGRNEQFF,-,TRBJ2-1,many,TRBV9
TGCGCCAGCAGCCAAGGGAATCTGGTCAGGGGGTCCGAGCAGTACTTC,CASSQGNLVRGSEQYF,TRBD1,TRBJ2-7,many,TRBV4-3